These T cell receptor beta chains were read from a single sample in a study of cytotoxic CD8 clonotypes in ibrutinib-treated CLL. Clones were sequenced by immunoSEQ multiplex PCR, and TCRdb holds only the in-frame ones, with some missing. This sample has about 76,000 clones, with over 80% found just once. The source was PBMCs, collected after 24 months of ibrutinib treatment. These TCRs come from a human donor with chronic lymphocytic leukemia. The CDR3 runs from the conserved cysteine through the conserved F or W. A D gene is named only where the DNA matches it firmly. Expanded clones get a size class; other rows say once, few or many, or leave the size out.

v_gene	d_gene	j_gene	abundance	CDR3nt	CDR3aa
TRBV28	NA	TRBJ1-2	once	TGTGCCAGCAGCGTTACAGACCTCTATGGCTACACCTTC	CASSVTDLYGYTF
TRBV14	TRBD1	TRBJ2-1	NA	TGTGCCAGCAGCCAAGGGTGGGACAGGGGACCACCTGCCCCTAAGTTCTTC	CASSQGWDRGPPAPKFF
TRBV28	TRBD2	TRBJ2-7	NA	TGTGCCAGCAGTCTAGCGGATTCCTACGAGCAGTACTTC	CASSLADSYEQYF
TRBV6-6	NA	TRBJ2-3	NA	TGTGCCAGCAAGTTTCCGGCACGCACAGATACGCAGTATTTT	CASKFPARTDTQYF
TRBV7-3	NA	TRBJ2-7	NA	TGTGCCAGCAGCTTAGGTGGGGAAGGAGCCTACGAGCAGTACTTC	CASSLGGEGAYEQYF
TRBV5-4	TRBD1	TRBJ2-1	NA	TGTGCCAGCACCCGGCTTAGGACAGGGGGCCTCAATGAGCAGTTCTTC	CASTRLRTGGLNEQFF
TRBV7-9	TRBD2	TRBJ2-5	NA	TGTGCCAGCAGCGCACCGGGACTAGCTACACTTTCAGAGACCCAGTACTTC	CASSAPGLATLSETQYF
TRBV9	NA	TRBJ2-3	NA	TGTGCCAGCAGCGTAGGCGGGGATACAGATACGCAGTATTTT	CASSVGGDTDTQYF
TRBV30	TRBD2	TRBJ2-3	NA	TGTGCCTGGAGTGGATCGGGGCTAGCGGGAATACTTTCCAAGTCAGATACGCAGTATTTT	CAWSGSGLAGILSKSDTQYF
TRBV7-2	TRBD2	TRBJ2-2	NA	TGTGCCAGCAGCGTAAGCGGGAGGAGTACCGGGGAGCTGTTTTTT	CASSVSGRSTGELFF
TRBV27	NA	TRBJ2-5	NA	TGTGCCAGCAGTTGGGCAGGGAACCAAGAGACCCAGTACTTC	CASSWAGNQETQYF
TRBV7-3	NA	TRBJ1-1	NA	TGTGCCAGCAGCTTAACTCCGCAGGGTCTCATGAACACTGAAGCTTTCTTT	CASSLTPQGLMNTEAFF
TRBV6-1	TRBD2	TRBJ2-7	NA	TGTGCCAGCAGTGAGGGGGCTAGCGGGAGCTACGAGCAGTACTTC	CASSEGASGSYEQYF
TRBV11-3	NA	TRBJ2-7	NA	TGTGCCAGCAGCGGGGGCTACGAGCAGTACTTC	CASSGGYEQYF
TRBV6-1	NA	TRBJ2-7	NA	TGTGCCAGCAGTGATCAGGGGTTGGCCTTCTACGAGCAGTACTTC	CASSDQGLAFYEQYF
TRBV7-9	TRBD2	TRBJ2-1	once	TGTGCCAGCAGCTTCACCGGGACTAGCGGGTCCTACAATGAGCAGTTCTTC	CASSFTGTSGSYNEQFF
TRBV6-5	TRBD1	TRBJ1-1	NA	TGTGCCAGCAGTCCTCCCGGGACAGGGGACACTGAAGCTTTCTTT	CASSPPGTGDTEAFF
TRBV4-3	TRBD2	TRBJ2-3	NA	TGCGCCAGCAGCCCAGGACTAGCGGGAACTAGCACAGATACGCAGTATTTT	CASSPGLAGTSTDTQYF
TRBV6-5	TRBD2	TRBJ2-7	NA	TGTGCCAGCAGTTCCCTACTAGCGGGGTCTAGGGAGCAGTACTTC	CASSSLLAGSREQYF
TRBV28	NA	TRBJ1-1	once	TGTGCCAGCAGTTTATTTGGCGGAGGCGCGAACACTGAAGCTTTCTTT	CASSLFGGGANTEAFF
TRBV28	TRBD2	TRBJ2-7	NA	TGTGGTTCTAGCGGGAGGTTGTACGAGCAGTACTTC	CGSSGRLYEQYF
TRBV27	NA	TRBJ2-2	NA	TGTGCCAGCAGTTTAACGGAAAACACCGGGGAGCTGTTTTTT	CASSLTENTGELFF
TRBV28	TRBD1	TRBJ1-4	NA	TGTGCCAGCAGTTCCCCGGGACAGGGGGCGTCTAATGAAAAACTGTTTTTT	CASSSPGQGASNEKLFF
TRBV5-1	TRBD1	TRBJ1-1	once	TGCGCCAGCAGCTTGGCCGAGGGGGCTTCGAACACTGAAGCTTTCTTT	CASSLAEGASNTEAFF
TRBV10-3	NA	TRBJ2-7	NA	TGTGCCATCAGTCTACAGGGCCACGAGCAGTACTTC	CAISLQGHEQYF
TRBV2	NA	TRBJ2-2	few	TGTGCCAGCAGTAGGGCGACGGCTAACACCGGGGAGCTGTTTTTT	CASSRATANTGELFF
TRBV28	TRBD2	TRBJ2-7	NA	TGTGCCAGCAGTCGAGGACTAGCAGCCTACGAGCAGTACTTC	CASSRGLAAYEQYF
TRBV5-3	NA	TRBJ2-7	few	TGTGCCAGCAGCCCTGGACCCGGAACCCCCGAGCAGTACTTC	CASSPGPGTPEQYF
TRBV30	NA	TRBJ1-2	NA	TGTGCCTGGATGTCGGGTTGGAGCTACACCTTC	CAWMSGWSYTF
TRBV10-3	NA	TRBJ2-5	NA	TGTGCCATCAGTGAGCCCCAGGCTACACGGACCCAGTACTTC	CAISEPQATRTQYF
TRBV9	TRBD2	TRBJ2-1	NA	TGTGCCAGCAGCGTAGGGGGACTAGCGGGTACTGAGCAGTTCTTC	CASSVGGLAGTEQFF
TRBV7-3	TRBD2	TRBJ2-6	NA	TGTGCCAGCAGCTTAACTACGGGAGGGGCTGGGGCCAACGTCCTGACTTTC	CASSLTTGGAGANVLTF
TRBV5-1	NA	TRBJ2-3	NA	TGCGCCAGCAGCTTGGCGGGGAAAACCGCAGATACGCAGTATTTT	CASSLAGKTADTQYF
TRBV10-3	NA	TRBJ1-1	NA	TGTGCCATCAGTGACTTGGGGGTCGTAACTGAAGCTTTCTTT	CAISDLGVVTEAFF
TRBV11-2	NA	TRBJ2-7	NA	TGTGCCAGCAGCCCTCGGCTCCTCTACGAGCAGTACTTC	CASSPRLLYEQYF
TRBV6-1	NA	TRBJ1-1	once	TGTGCCAGCAGTACGCCCCGGAACACTGAAGCTTTCTTT	CASSTPRNTEAFF
TRBV29-1	TRBD2	TRBJ2-5	NA	TGCAGCGTTGCCACTCGGGGGGGATGGGAGACCCAGTACTTC	CSVATRGGWETQYF
TRBV9	NA	TRBJ2-4	NA	TGTGCCAGCAGCGTAGAGGGGGTAGCCAAAAACATTCAGTACTTC	CASSVEGVAKNIQYF
TRBV11-2	NA	TRBJ2-7	NA	TGTGCCAGCAGCTTACCGGTAGTTCTAGGCGAGCAGTACTTC	CASSLPVVLGEQYF
TRBV5-4	NA	TRBJ2-5	NA	TGTGCCAGCAGCATGCAACAGGGAAAGAGTGAGACCCAGTACTTC	CASSMQQGKSETQYF
TRBV29-1	TRBD2	TRBJ2-1	NA	TGCAGCGTGAGGAGTTCCGGGACTAGTCCCTCTTACAATGAGCAGTTCTTC	CSVRSSGTSPSYNEQFF
TRBV14	TRBD1	TRBJ2-1	NA	TGTGCCAGCAGTCAACAGGACAGGGGGTTTTGGCGGAGCCGGAATGAGCAGTTCTTC	CASSQQDRGFWRSRNEQFF
TRBV28	NA	TRBJ2-3	NA	TGTGCCAGCAGTTTAATCGGGACCACGGCTTACACAGATACGCAGTATTTT	CASSLIGTTAYTDTQYF
TRBV5-1	NA	TRBJ2-5	NA	TGCGCCAGCACCGAACGTGGGGAGACCCAGTACTTC	CASTERGETQYF
TRBV28	NA	TRBJ1-2	few	TGTGCCACCGGATCCGGGGTATTCTATGGCTACACCTTC	CATGSGVFYGYTF
TRBV19	TRBD2	TRBJ2-7	NA	TGTGCCAGTAGCGAACTAGCGGGAGGGTCCTACGAGCAGTACTTC	CASSELAGGSYEQYF
TRBV19	NA	TRBJ1-2	NA	TGTGCCAGTAGTACCCGGGACTATGGCTACACCTTC	CASSTRDYGYTF
TRBV19	NA	TRBJ1-1	NA	TGTGCCAGTACCACGTGGGGGGAAGCTTTCTTT	CASTTWGEAFF